Presented here are 18 T cell receptor beta chains from one specimen sequenced in a study of response to subunit inactivated influenza vaccine. A single record per CDR3 protein comes from TCRdb applying MiXCR to the RT-PCR reads. Among 650,000 to 800,000 distinct CDR3 sequences listed, approximately 14% were seen once. The sample in question was PBMCs from blood, obtained approximately 15 days before vaccination. These receptors came from a man aged 50 to 60 who received an inactivated influenza vaccine.

This chain links TRBV9 with TRBJ2-5; TRBD1 is a possible D gene (5 bases). The CDR3 sequence is 13 residues long. The germline V gene encodes CDR1 SGDLS and CDR2 YYNGEE. V was trimmed by 0 bases and J by 5 bases, leaving 8 bases between them. CDR3 DNA sequence: TGTGCCAGCAGCGTAGGGTCAGGGGAGACCCAGTACTTC. Amino acids: CASSVGSGETQYF. The full variable domain, rest sourced from reference TRBV9 and TRBJ2-5, is DSGVTQTPKHLITATGQRVTLRCSPRSGDLSVYWYQQSLDQGLQFLIQYYNGEERAKGNILERFSAQQFPDLHSELNLSSLELGDSALYFCASSVGSGETQYFGPGTRLLVL.

This clonotype was picked up a small number of times. The genes are TRBV19 and TRBJ1-5; 9 nucleotides line up with TRBD1. The trim removed 5 bases at V and 0 bases at J, leaving 11 bases unmatched. Germline loops: CDR1 LNHDA, CDR2 SQIVND (reference sequence). The CDR3 consists of 18 residues. CDR3 residues: CASSARDRVARSNQPQHF. CDR3 sequence (DNA): TGTGCCAGTAGTGCCCGGGACAGGGTTGCGCGTAGCAATCAGCCCCAGCATTTT.

The chain uses TRBV10-3 and TRBJ2-2; no reliable D call. The germline gives CDR1 ENHRY, CDR2 SYGVKD. V was clipped by 0 bases and J by 1 base, with 9 bases between them. CDR3 length equals 16 residues. CDR3 sequence: CAISESSPRNTGELFF. DNA for the CDR3: TGTGCCATCAGTGAGTCGAGTCCTAGGAACACCGGGGAGCTGTTTTTT.

This clonotype was picked up a small number of times. V gene TRBV5-1 combines with J gene TRBJ2-7; 11 nucleotides line up with TRBD1. Germline lookup yields CDR1 SGHRS and CDR2 YFSETQ. J lost 5 bases, V lost 3 bases, and 7 bases had no gene match. The CDR3 runs 15 residues. The CDR3 sequence: CASSSPGQGVHEQYF. Written as DNA, the CDR3 is TGCGCCAGCAGCTCACCGGGACAGGGGGTACACGAGCAGTACTTC. The whole variable domain, filled in from reference TRBV5-1 and TRBJ2-7, reads KAGVTQTPRYLIKTRGQQVTLSCSPISGHRSVSWYQQTPGQGLQFLFEYFSETQRNKGNFPGRFSGRQFSNSRSEMNVSTLELGDSALYLCASSSPGQGVHEQYFGPGTRLTVT.

The table lists this clonotype with a few counts. The chain is built from TRBV14 and TRBJ2-7, with a tentative D call TRBD1 (5 bases). This CDR3 has 13 amino acids. Germline CDR1 SGHDN, CDR2 FVKESK. The V gene lost 5 bases and the J gene lost 3 bases, with 11 bases spanning the gap. The CDR3 sequence is CASSFGHFYEQYF. The CDR3 DNA sequence: TGTGCCAGCAGCTTCGGACACTTCTACGAGCAGTACTTC.

This chain uses TRBV7-8 with TRBJ2-2, with D uncertain. V lost 1 base and J 1 base, leaving 13 bases between the germline ends. Germline values: CDR1 SGHVS, CDR2 FQNEAQ. This CDR3 has 17 amino acids. The DNA for the CDR3 is TGTGCCAGCAGCTTAGGTCGTGGGTTAAGGAACACCGGGGAGCTGTTTTTT. Protein: CASSLGRGLRNTGELFF.

This clonotype was seen once. The chain links TRBV25-1 to TRBJ1-2; D possibly corresponds to TRBD1 (6 bases). The CDR3 sequence is 16 residues long. CDR1 and CDR2 from the germline V gene are MGHDK and SYGVNS. Between the trimmed V and J ends, which lost 7 bases and 4 bases, there was a span of 22 bases. CDR3 sequence: CASNPKAWRGVYGYTF. CDR3 coding DNA: TGTGCCAGCAACCCGAAAGCGTGGAGGGGGGTCTATGGCTACACCTTC.

This sequence joins TRBV6-5 and TRBJ1-5; possible D gene TRBD1, 5 bases. V dropped 0 bases and J dropped 6 bases, with 15 bases sitting between them. The CDR3 sequence is 16 residues long. The germline V gene has CDR1 MNHEY and CDR2 SVGAGI. This CDR3 is CASSYSLPGGAQPQHF. The CDR3 coding sequence is TGTGCCAGCAGTTACTCGCTTCCCGGAGGGGCTCAGCCCCAGCATTTT.

This clonotype was picked up a small number of times. The CDR3 DNA follows: TGTGCCTGGAATGGGGGGAGGAACACCGGGGAGCTGTTTTTT. The encoded protein is CAWNGGRNTGELFF. The chain uses TRBV30 and TRBJ2-2, with D maybe TRBD2 (6 bases). Germline V gene sequence: CDR1 GTSNPN, CDR2 SVGIG (reference sequence). This CDR3 spans 14 amino acids. Trimming shortened V by 4 bases and J by 1 base, and 10 bases separated the two germline ends.

The rearrangement uses TRBV5-6 and TRBJ2-5, with D perhaps matching TRBD1 (6 bases). V lost 4 bases and J lost 4, with 14 bases in between. The CDR3 runs 14 residues. Germline CDR1 and CDR2: SGHDT and YYEEEE. This CDR3 reads CASSETGGRETQYF. In nucleotides, the CDR3 is TGTGCCAGCAGCGAGACAGGCGGGCGAGAGACCCAGTACTTC.

This clonotype occurred a few times. The CDR3 sequence is CASSHPGHGTYEQYF. DNA for the CDR3: TGTGCCAGCAGCCACCCGGGACACGGGACCTACGAGCAGTACTTC. The chain has TRBV3-1 and TRBJ2-7, with D possibly being TRBD1 (6 bases). The V end lost 3 bases, the J end lost 2 bases, and 14 bases lay between the germline ends. The CDR3 contains 15 residues. Germline CDR1 is LGHDT and CDR2 is YNNKEL (reference sequence).

This clonotype was seen more than once but under ten times. This chain uses TRBV4-3 with TRBJ2-3; 10 nucleotides align to TRBD2. The J segment lost 5 bases and the V segment lost 0 bases, leaving 8 bases of the junction unmatched. The CDR3 consists of 17 residues. The germline gives CDR1 LGHNA, CDR2 YSLEER. CDR3 loop: CASSQDWSGGAGDTQYF. CDR3 nucleotide sequence: TGCGCCAGCAGCCAAGATTGGAGCGGGGGGGCCGGAGATACGCAGTATTTT.

As DNA, the CDR3 is TGTGCCAGCAGCTCTAGGGCAGTAAGCTCCTACGAGCAGTACTTC. It translates to CASSSRAVSSYEQYF. J is TRBJ2-7 and V is TRBV11-2; unclear D gene. In germline, CDR1 is SGHAT, CDR2 FQNNGV. The CDR3 has 15 residues. Trimming stripped 4 bases from V and 0 bases from J, with 13 bases between.

This clonotype occurred a few times. The CDR3 here is CAISGGTSSTDTQYF. In DNA, the CDR3 is TGTGCCATCAGTGGAGGGACTAGCTCCACAGATACGCAGTATTTT. The V gene is TRBV10-3, the J gene TRBJ2-3, with 9 bases fitting TRBD2. Germline values: CDR1 ENHRY, CDR2 SYGVKD. The CDR3 sequence is 15 residues long. With 4 bases clipped from V and 2 bases from J, the junction kept 4 bases outside the gene matches.

A few counts support this clonotype. The chain is built from TRBV2 and TRBJ2-7, with a possible D match to TRBD2 (6 bases). The CDR3 loop spans 14 amino acids. Trimming stripped 5 bases from V and 0 bases from J, with 11 bases between. Germline V CDR1 and CDR2: SNHLY, FYNNEI. The CDR3 nucleotides read TGTGCCAGCAGTCAACGGGAGAGCTCCTACGAGCAGTACTTC. Protein product: CASSQRESSYEQYF.

This clonotype came up many times. The chain carries TRBV7-3 and TRBJ2-3; D is unresolved. The CDR3 is 14 amino acids. The germline gives CDR1 SGHTA, CDR2 FQGTGA. V lost 5 bases and J lost 8, with 17 bases in between. CDR3 residues: CASSPIRSVATQYF. Here the CDR3 DNA reads TGTGCCAGCAGCCCAATAAGATCTGTTGCTACGCAGTATTTT.

This clonotype was detected only a few times. The chain links TRBV29-1 to TRBJ1-5; no reliable D call. CDR1 and CDR2 (germline): SQVTM, ANQGSEA. CDR3 size: 13 residues. Trimming took 5 bases from V and 0 from J, leaving 8 bases between them. The CDR3 sequence: CSVRLGSNQPQHF. In nucleotides, the CDR3 is TGCAGCGTTCGGCTTGGTAGCAATCAGCCCCAGCATTTT.

This clonotype showed up just a few times. V is TRBV9 and J is TRBJ1-2, with a tentative D call TRBD1 (6 bases). Trimming pared 0 bases from V and 0 bases from J, leaving 15 bases between. Germline V gene data show CDR1 as SGDLS and CDR2 as YYNGEE. The CDR3 is 17 residues long. The CDR3 here is CASSVGGRGQANYGYTF. The CDR3 nucleotides read TGTGCCAGCAGCGTAGGCGGCAGGGGACAAGCTAACTATGGCTACACCTTC.